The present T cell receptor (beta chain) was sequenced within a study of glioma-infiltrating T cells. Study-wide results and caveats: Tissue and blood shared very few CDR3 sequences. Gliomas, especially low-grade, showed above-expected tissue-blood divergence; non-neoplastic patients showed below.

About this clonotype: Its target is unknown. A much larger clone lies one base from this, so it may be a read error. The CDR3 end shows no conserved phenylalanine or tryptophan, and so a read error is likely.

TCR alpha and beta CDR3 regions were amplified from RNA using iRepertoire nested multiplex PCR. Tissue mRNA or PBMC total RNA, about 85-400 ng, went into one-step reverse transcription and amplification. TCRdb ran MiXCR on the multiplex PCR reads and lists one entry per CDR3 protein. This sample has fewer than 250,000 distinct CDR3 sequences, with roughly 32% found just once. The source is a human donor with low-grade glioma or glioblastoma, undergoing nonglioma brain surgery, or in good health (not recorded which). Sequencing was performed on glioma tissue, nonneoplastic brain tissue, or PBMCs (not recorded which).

The CDR3 spells CASSGDSIGGYTL. The CDR3 nucleotides are TGTGCCAGCAGTGGGGACAGTATCGGCGGCTACACCCTC. The genes are TRBV2 and TRBJ1-2; 7 nucleotides match TRBD1. V dropped 4 bases and J dropped 8; count of bases not matched to a gene: 7. Germline loops: CDR1 SNHLY, CDR2 FYNNEI. This CDR3 contains 13 residues.